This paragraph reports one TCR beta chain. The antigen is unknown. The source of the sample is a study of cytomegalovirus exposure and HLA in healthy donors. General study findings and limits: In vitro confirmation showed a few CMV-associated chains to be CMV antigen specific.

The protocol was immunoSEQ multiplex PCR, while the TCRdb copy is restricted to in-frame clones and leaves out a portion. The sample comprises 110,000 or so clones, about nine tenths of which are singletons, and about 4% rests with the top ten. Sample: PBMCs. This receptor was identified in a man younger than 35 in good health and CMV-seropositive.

This CDR3 reads CASVHSGGPADTQYF. CDR3 DNA sequence: TGTGCCTCTGTGCATAGCGGGGGGCCCGCGGATACGCAGTATTTT. This chain connects TRBV30 to TRBJ2-3, with 10 nucleotides matching TRBD2. Germline V gene data show CDR1 as GTSNPN and CDR2 as SVGIG (reference sequence). With 7 bases clipped from V and 6 bases from J, the junction kept 13 bases outside the gene matches. This CDR3 is 15 amino acids long.